This T cell receptor beta chain appears in the sequencing data of a study of blood T cell repertoires in COVID-19. Study background: The origin of the acute and convalescent COVID-19 samples was the United States, Italy and Spain.

As handled by the study authors: Using reference gene primer amplification, nucleated cell counts were estimated. Clones were read by immunoSEQ multiplex PCR, and TCRdb kept only the in-frame ones, dropping some. That table gives V, J and clone size, and the DNA gave D and trimming. The data show some 6,100 clones, with more than 75% seen just once and roughly half held by the top ten. Germline values: CDR1 MNHEY, CDR2 SVGAGI. The CDR3 has 13 residues. Trimming cost V 8 bases and J 3 bases, with 14 bases left between them. This clone was recorded a few times. The chain carries TRBV6-5 and TRBJ2-7; no definite D call. This sequence originates from a human donor in a cohort sampled during active COVID-19. The specimen was peripheral blood. CDR3 sequence (DNA): TGTGCCAGCTTCGAGTCGAACGGCTACGAGCAGTACTTC. It yields the protein CASFESNGYEQYF.